These 13 T cell receptor beta chains were sequenced from one sample in a study of identical twins. One entry per CDR3 protein results from TCRdb running MiXCR on the 5' RACE reads. Of roughly 690,000 distinct CDR3 sequences in the sample, 21% were seen once. The sample was also reused in another study, on T cells expressing NK-cell markers.

The sample taken for sequencing was PBMCs. The receptors derive from a woman aged 18-29 years in good health.

The table lists this clonotype with a few counts. V usage is TRBV12-3 or TRBV12-4 and J usage is TRBJ2-1, with D unclear. Trimming cost V 7 bases and J 5 bases, with 18 bases left between them. CDR3 length: 15 residues. The chain's CDR3 is CASNTWALGNNEQFF. As DNA, the CDR3 is TGTGCCAGCAATACGTGGGCTCTAGGGAACAATGAGCAGTTCTTC.

This clonotype was counted at least ten times. The chain links TRBV29-1 to TRBJ2-1; D unclear. V dropped 0 bases and J dropped 6 bases, with 9 bases sitting between them. Germline assignment: CDR1 SQVTM and CDR2 ANQGSEA. The CDR3 consists of 13 residues. The CDR3 DNA sequence: TGCAGCGTTGAAGATCAGGCCCCCAATGAGCAGTTCTTC. Translation: CSVEDQAPNEQFF.

This chain links TRBV3-1 with TRBJ2-1, with 8 bases aligning to TRBD2. CDR1 and CDR2 (germline): LGHDT, YNNKEL (reference sequence). The V and J ends lost 4 bases and 4 bases, in that order; junction bases with no gene match: 9. The CDR3 consists of 16 residues. The CDR3 DNA reads TGTGCCAGCAGCCTCCTCGTAAGCGGGGGTTACAATGAGCAGTTCTTC. It codes for CASSLLVSGGYNEQFF.

This clonotype was seen more than once but under ten times. The chain links TRBV9 to TRBJ2-1; unclear D gene. Germline V lookup: CDR1 SGDLS, CDR2 YYNGEE. Trimming took 0 bases from V and 0 from J, leaving 10 bases between them. This CDR3 spans 16 amino acids. CDR3 DNA: TGTGCCAGCAGCGTAGGAAGGATGAGCTCCTACAATGAGCAGTTCTTC. This encodes CASSVGRMSSYNEQFF.

J is TRBJ2-3 and V is TRBV29-1; 8 nucleotides agree with TRBD2. CDR3 length equals 14 residues. Germline V gene lookup returns CDR1 SQVTM and CDR2 ANQGSEA. DNA of the CDR3: TGCAGTGGATTTGGGCGCGGGAGGTCAGATACGCAGTATTTT. Protein sequence: CSGFGRGRSDTQYF.

Worth noting for this clonotype: A junction end diverges from the germline sequence, so it may reflect a read error. The V call is TRBV12-3 or TRBV12-4, the J call TRBJ1-1, with D tentatively TRBD1 (6 bases). The CDR3 sequence is 16 residues long. Here the CDR3 DNA reads TGTGCCAGCAGTCCTTTCGGGACCTCCTGGGACACTGAAGCTTTTTTT. Its protein is CASSPFGTSWDTEAFF.

This clonotype was observed a handful of times. The chain couples TRBV5-8 to TRBJ2-2; weak D call: TRBD1 (5 bases). Germline V gives CDR1 SGHTS, CDR2 YDEGEE. Trimming left V 2 bases short and J 6 bases short, with 17 bases between. This CDR3 comprises 16 residues. The chain's CDR3 is CASSFAGSFVPGELFF. The CDR3, as DNA: TGTGCCAGCAGCTTTGCAGGGTCATTCGTACCCGGGGAGCTGTTTTTT.

The chain employs TRBV12-3 or TRBV12-4 and TRBJ2-7; D might be TRBD1 (6 bases). This CDR3 comprises 14 residues. Trimming shortened V by 6 bases and J by 1 base, and 13 bases separated the two germline ends. The CDR3: CASRKPGHSYEQYF. The CDR3 nucleotides are TGTGCCAGCAGGAAACCGGGACATTCCTACGAGCAGTACTTC.

This clonotype was seen more than once but under ten times. This chain joins TRBV27 and TRBJ2-1; D call uncertain. The CDR3 totals 14 residues. Germline CDR1 MNHEY, CDR2 SMNVEV (reference sequence). Between the trimmed V and J ends, which lost 0 bases and 5 bases, there was a span of 8 bases. CDR3 sequence (DNA): TGTGCCAGCAGTTTATCCCTGGGGAACAATGAGCAGTTCTTC. Protein product: CASSLSLGNNEQFF.

The chain links TRBV7-9 to TRBJ2-3, with TRBD1 as a possible D gene (6 bases). The CDR3 totals 13 residues. Trimming removed 5 bases from V and 7 bases from J, with 13 bases in between. From germline, CDR1 is SEHNR and CDR2 FQNEAQ (reference sequence). CDR3 residues: CASSQIGGNTQYF. CDR3 nucleotides: TGTGCCAGCAGCCAAATAGGGGGAAATACGCAGTATTTT.

This clonotype was counted a few times. The rearrangement joins TRBV9 to TRBJ2-1; TRBD2 aligns across 10 bases. The CDR3 is 12 amino acids. CDR1 is SGDLS and CDR2 is YYNGEE in the germline V gene. V shed 3 bases and J 9 bases; nucleotides not matched to a gene: 0. CDR3 loop: CASSASGSEQFF. The CDR3 nucleotides are TGTGCCAGCAGCGCTAGCGGGAGTGAGCAGTTCTTC.

The rearrangement joins TRBV7-9 to TRBJ1-2; TRBD1 is a possible D gene (6 bases). The CDR3 loop spans 12 amino acids. Germline loops: CDR1 SEHNR, CDR2 FQNEAQ (reference sequence). The V gene lost 8 bases and the J gene lost 13 bases, with 20 bases spanning the gap. This CDR3 reads CASDQSGGRTTF. The CDR3 DNA follows: TGTGCCAGCGACCAATCCGGGGGGCGGACCACCTTC.

The chain links TRBV5-1 to TRBJ1-1; D might be TRBD1 (5 bases). CDR3 length equals 15 residues. Trimming left V 3 bases short and J 2 bases short, with 14 bases between. The germline gives CDR1 SGHRS, CDR2 YFSETQ. The CDR3 region is CASSWGVGFNTEAFF. DNA for the CDR3: TGCGCCAGCAGCTGGGGGGTCGGGTTCAACACTGAAGCTTTCTTT.